The 12 T cell receptor beta chains given below trace back to one sample, sequenced in a study of blood T cell repertoires in COVID-19 (TCRdb year 2020). Library preparation used the immunoSEQ multiplex PCR assay. The table comes from immuneACCESS by way of TCRdb, which keeps in-frame sequences with V and J called. Part of the clones is missing from these tables; in studies checked, under half for an unresolved V gene and the rest for unknown reasons. Within this sample are fewer than 40,000 clones, with about 91% of them counted one time only. The ten largest clones represent 4% to 5% of the sample. The specimen sequenced was peripheral blood. Receptors originate from a woman between 70 and 85 years old with active COVID-19.

The chain links TRBV30 to TRBJ1-6; 7 nucleotides line up with TRBD1. Trimming removed 7 bases from V and 9 bases from J; junction bases left unmatched: 18. The germline V gene has CDR1 GTSNPN and CDR2 SVGIG (reference sequence). This CDR3 has 16 residues. The CDR3 spells CASPGQARDIGSPLHF. CDR3 in DNA: TGTGCCTCACCCGGACAGGCGAGAGACATAGGTTCACCCCTCCACTTT.

This chain joins TRBV27 and TRBJ2-1; 10 positions match TRBD2. The J segment lost 6 bases and the V segment lost 5 bases, leaving 7 bases of the junction unmatched. Per germline, CDR1 MNHEY and CDR2 SMNVEV (reference sequence). The CDR3 is 15 amino acids. The CDR3 spells CASSLLAGASNEQFF. DNA of the CDR3: TGTGCCAGCAGTCTTCTAGCGGGGGCTTCCAATGAGCAGTTCTTC.

The chain is built from TRBV5-4 and TRBJ2-1; tentatively, D is TRBD2 (7 bases). Trimming left V 5 bases short and J 9 bases short, with 18 bases between. Germline V gene lookup returns CDR1 SGHNT and CDR2 YYREEE (reference sequence). The CDR3 loop spans 14 amino acids. CDR3 in amino acids: CASSSGGPRSEQFF. Here the CDR3 DNA reads TGTGCCAGCAGTTCCGGGGGGCCGCGGAGTGAGCAGTTCTTC.

This chain connects TRBV11-2 to TRBJ2-1, with unresolved D. Germline V gives CDR1 SGHAT, CDR2 FQNNGV. The CDR3 runs to 13 residues. V was cut by 8 bases and J by 7 bases, with 15 bases left in between. The DNA for the CDR3 is TGTGCCAGCGGATCGCCGGCGGTTAATGAGCAGTTCTTC. Protein sequence: CASGSPAVNEQFF.

The V gene is TRBV10-3, the J gene TRBJ2-3; 8 bases map to TRBD2. J was trimmed by 0 bases and V by 4 bases; bases with no gene match: 6. CDR1 ENHRY and CDR2 SYGVKD come from the germline V gene. This CDR3 is 16 amino acids long. The CDR3 DNA reads as TGTGCCATCAGTGTTGGTATAGCGGGGAGCACAGATACGCAGTATTTT. Protein: CAISVGIAGSTDTQYF.

This clone has only one observation. The gene calls are TRBV7-2 and TRBJ2-1; D unresolved. There are 15 residues in the CDR3. Trimming removed 4 bases at V and 2 bases at J, with 12 bases between. Germline CDR1 is SGHTA and CDR2 is FQGNSA. For the CDR3, the DNA is TGTGCCAGCAGCTCGAGGCAAAACACCTACAATGAGCAGTTCTTC. Encoded protein: CASSSRQNTYNEQFF.

The chain has TRBV10-3 and TRBJ2-3; TRBD2 matches at 8 bases. This CDR3 is built from 16 residues. From germline, CDR1 is ENHRY and CDR2 SYGVKD. The V and J ends lost 6 bases and 0 bases, in that order; junction bases with no gene match: 8. CDR3 amino acids: CAIRGFAGGSTDTQYF. In DNA form, the CDR3 reads TGTGCCATCAGGGGCTTCGCGGGGGGAAGCACAGATACGCAGTATTTT.

The rearrangement links TRBV9 to TRBJ2-7, with D possibly TRBD2 on 5 matching bases. The germline V gene has CDR1 SGDLS and CDR2 YYNGEE. There are 15 residues in the CDR3. V lost 4 bases, J lost 0 bases, and 14 bases lay in between. The CDR3 region is CASSKSGMSSYEQYF. The CDR3 bases are TGTGCCAGCAGCAAGAGCGGAATGAGCTCCTACGAGCAGTACTTC.

The chain has TRBV28 and TRBJ2-2; 10 bases align to TRBD2. CDR1 and CDR2 from the germline V gene are MDHEN and SYDVKM. This CDR3 has 20 residues. The V segment lost 5 bases and the J segment 2 bases; nucleotides outside the gene matches: 17. The CDR3 protein is CASSLNLAGAFNLNTGELFF. In nucleotides, the CDR3 is TGTGCCAGCAGTCTAAACCTAGCGGGGGCCTTTAATTTAAACACCGGGGAGCTGTTTTTT.

This chain links TRBV5-1 with TRBJ2-5, with D maybe TRBD2 (6 bases). The V end lost 5 bases, the J end lost 3 bases, and 11 bases lay between the germline ends. The CDR3 consists of 13 residues. Germline CDR1 and CDR2: SGHRS and YFSETQ. The CDR3 region has the DNA TGCGCCAGCAGTTCTCCGGGGGAAGAGACCCAGTACTTC. Translated, it gives CASSSPGEETQYF.

This clone was seen more than once but under ten times. The J gene is TRBJ1-2, the V gene TRBV18; D remains ambiguous. The germline V gene has CDR1 KGHSH and CDR2 LQKENI. The CDR3 covers 15 residues. Trimming shortened V by 6 bases and J by 0 bases, and 14 bases separated the two germline ends. The DNA for the CDR3 is TGTGCCAGCTCGCCCGGACGGGGAGCTAACTATGGCTACACCTTC. Protein product: CASSPGRGANYGYTF.

V gene TRBV9 combines with J gene TRBJ2-3, with 9 bases aligning to TRBD1. Germline V gene sequence: CDR1 SGDLS, CDR2 YYNGEE. The CDR3 totals 15 residues. The trim removed 4 bases at V and 5 bases at J, leaving 8 bases unmatched. The CDR3 DNA reads TGTGCCAGCAGCCAGCAAGGACAGGGGATAGATACGCAGTATTTT. Protein: CASSQQGQGIDTQYF.